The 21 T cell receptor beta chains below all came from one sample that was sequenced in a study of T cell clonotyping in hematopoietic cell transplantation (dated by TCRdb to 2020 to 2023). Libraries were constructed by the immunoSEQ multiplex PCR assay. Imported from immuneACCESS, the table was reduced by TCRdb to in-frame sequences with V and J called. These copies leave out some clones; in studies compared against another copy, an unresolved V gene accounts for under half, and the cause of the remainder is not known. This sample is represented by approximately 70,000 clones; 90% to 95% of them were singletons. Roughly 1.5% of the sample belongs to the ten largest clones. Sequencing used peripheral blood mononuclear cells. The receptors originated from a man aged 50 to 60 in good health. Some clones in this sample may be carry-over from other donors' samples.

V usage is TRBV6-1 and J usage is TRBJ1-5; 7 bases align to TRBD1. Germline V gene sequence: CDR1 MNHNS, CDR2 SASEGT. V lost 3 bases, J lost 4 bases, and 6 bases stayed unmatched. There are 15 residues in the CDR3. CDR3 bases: TGTGCCAGCAGTGAGCGACAGGGATGGAATCAGCCCCAGCATTTT. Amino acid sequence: CASSERQGWNQPQHF.

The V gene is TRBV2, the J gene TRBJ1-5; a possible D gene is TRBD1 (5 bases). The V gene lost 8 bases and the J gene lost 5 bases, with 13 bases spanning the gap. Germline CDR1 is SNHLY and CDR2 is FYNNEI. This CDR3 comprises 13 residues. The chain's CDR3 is CASDLQGHQPQHF. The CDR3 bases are TGTGCCAGCGATTTGCAGGGACATCAGCCCCAGCATTTT.

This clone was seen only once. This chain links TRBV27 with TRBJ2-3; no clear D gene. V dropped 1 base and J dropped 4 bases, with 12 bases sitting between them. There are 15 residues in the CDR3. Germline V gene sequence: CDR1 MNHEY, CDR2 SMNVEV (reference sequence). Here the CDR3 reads CASSLLPPNPDTQYF. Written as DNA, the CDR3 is TGTGCCAGCAGTTTATTACCACCAAATCCAGATACGCAGTATTTT.

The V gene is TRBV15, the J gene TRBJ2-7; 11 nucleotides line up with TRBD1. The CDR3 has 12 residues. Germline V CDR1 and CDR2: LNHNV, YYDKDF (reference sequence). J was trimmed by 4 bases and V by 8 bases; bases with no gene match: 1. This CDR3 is CATRDRGYEQYF. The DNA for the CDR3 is TGTGCCACCCGGGACAGGGGGTACGAGCAGTACTTC.

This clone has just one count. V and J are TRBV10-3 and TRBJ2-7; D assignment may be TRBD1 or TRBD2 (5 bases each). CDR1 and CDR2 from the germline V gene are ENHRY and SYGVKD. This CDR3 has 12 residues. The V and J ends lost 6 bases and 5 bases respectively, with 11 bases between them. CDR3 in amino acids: CAIRGDGHEQYF. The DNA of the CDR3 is TGTGCCATCAGGGGGGACGGCCACGAGCAGTACTTC.

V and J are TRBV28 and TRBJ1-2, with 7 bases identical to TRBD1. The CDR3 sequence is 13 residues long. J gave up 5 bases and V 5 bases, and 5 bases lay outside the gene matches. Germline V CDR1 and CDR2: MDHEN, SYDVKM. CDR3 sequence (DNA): TGTGCCAGCAGTCCTCCGGGACAGTATGGCTACACCTTC. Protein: CASSPPGQYGYTF.

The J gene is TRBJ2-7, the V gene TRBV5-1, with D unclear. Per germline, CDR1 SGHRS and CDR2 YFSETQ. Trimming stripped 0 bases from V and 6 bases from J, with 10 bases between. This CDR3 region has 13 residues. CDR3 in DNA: TGCGCCAGCAGCTTGGAAACGAAGAGCGAGCAGTACTTC. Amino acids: CASSLETKSEQYF.

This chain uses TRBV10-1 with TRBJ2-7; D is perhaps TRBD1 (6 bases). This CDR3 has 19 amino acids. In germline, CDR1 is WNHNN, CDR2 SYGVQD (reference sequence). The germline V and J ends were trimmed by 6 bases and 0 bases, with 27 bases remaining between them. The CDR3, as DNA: TGCGCCAGCAGGGGTCCGGGCCTAACAGGGAGCCTTTCCTCCTACGAGCAGTACTTC. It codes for CASRGPGLTGSLSSYEQYF.

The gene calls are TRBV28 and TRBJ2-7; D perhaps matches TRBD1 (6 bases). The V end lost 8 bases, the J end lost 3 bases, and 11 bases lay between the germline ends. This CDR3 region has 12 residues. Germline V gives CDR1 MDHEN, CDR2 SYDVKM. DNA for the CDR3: TGTGCCAGCGCTCGGGACAACTACGAGCAGTACTTC. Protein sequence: CASARDNYEQYF.

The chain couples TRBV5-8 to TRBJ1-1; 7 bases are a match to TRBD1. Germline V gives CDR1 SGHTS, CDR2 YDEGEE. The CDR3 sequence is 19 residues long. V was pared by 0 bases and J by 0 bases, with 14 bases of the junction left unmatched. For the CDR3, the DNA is TGTGCCAGCAGCTTGGGGACAGGTAAAATAGTTTGGATGAACACTGAAGCTTTCTTT. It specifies CASSLGTGKIVWMNTEAFF.

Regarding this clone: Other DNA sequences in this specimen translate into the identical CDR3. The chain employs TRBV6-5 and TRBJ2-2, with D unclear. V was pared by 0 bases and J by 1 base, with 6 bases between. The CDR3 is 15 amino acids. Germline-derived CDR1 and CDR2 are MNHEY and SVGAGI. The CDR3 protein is CASSYSSGNTGELFF. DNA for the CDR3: TGTGCCAGCAGTTACTCCTCGGGGAACACCGGGGAGCTGTTTTTT.

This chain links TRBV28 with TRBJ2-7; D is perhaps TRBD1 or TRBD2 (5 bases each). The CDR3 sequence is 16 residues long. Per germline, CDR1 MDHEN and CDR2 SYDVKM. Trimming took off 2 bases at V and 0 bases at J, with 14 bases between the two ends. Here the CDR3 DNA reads TGTGCCAGCAGTTTAATAGGGACCGATCCCTCCTACGAGCAGTACTTC. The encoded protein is CASSLIGTDPSYEQYF.

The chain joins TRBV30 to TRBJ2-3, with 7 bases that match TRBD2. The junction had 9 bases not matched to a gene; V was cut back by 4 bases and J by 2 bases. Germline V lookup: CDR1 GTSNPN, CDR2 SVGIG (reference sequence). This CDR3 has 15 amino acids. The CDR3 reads CAWTRGGLATDTQYF. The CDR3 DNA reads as TGTGCCTGGACACGCGGGGGACTGGCCACAGATACGCAGTATTTT. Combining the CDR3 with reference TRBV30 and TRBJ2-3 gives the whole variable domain SQTIHQWPATLVQPVGSPLSLECTVEGTSNPNLYWYRQAAGRGLQLLFYSVGIGQISSEVPQNLSASRPQDRQFILSSKKLLLSDSGFYLCAWTRGGLATDTQYFGPGTRLTVL.

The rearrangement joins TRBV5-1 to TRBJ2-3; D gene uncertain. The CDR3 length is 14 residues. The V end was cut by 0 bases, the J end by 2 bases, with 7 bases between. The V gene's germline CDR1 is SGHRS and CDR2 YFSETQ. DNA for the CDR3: TGCGCCAGCAGCTTGGGAAGGTTCACAGATACGCAGTATTTT. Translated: CASSLGRFTDTQYF.

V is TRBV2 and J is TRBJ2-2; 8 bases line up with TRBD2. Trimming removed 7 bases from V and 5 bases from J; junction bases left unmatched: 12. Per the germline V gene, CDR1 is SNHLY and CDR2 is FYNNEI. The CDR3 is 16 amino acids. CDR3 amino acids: CASNQGGLEWTGELFF. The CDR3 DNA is TGTGCCAGCAACCAAGGGGGACTAGAGTGGACCGGGGAGCTGTTTTTT.

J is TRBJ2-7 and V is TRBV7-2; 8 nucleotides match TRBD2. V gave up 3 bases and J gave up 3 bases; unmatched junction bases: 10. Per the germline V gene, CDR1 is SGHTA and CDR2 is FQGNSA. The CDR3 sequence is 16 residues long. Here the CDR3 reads CASSFHSSGSSYEQYF. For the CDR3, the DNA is TGTGCCAGCAGCTTTCACTCTAGCGGGTCGAGCTACGAGCAGTACTTC.

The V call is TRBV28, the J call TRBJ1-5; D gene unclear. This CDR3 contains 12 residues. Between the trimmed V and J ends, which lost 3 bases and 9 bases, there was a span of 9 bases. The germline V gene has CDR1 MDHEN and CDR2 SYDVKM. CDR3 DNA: TGTGCCAGCAGTTTGAGTACGGGGCCCCAGCATTTT. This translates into CASSLSTGPQHF.

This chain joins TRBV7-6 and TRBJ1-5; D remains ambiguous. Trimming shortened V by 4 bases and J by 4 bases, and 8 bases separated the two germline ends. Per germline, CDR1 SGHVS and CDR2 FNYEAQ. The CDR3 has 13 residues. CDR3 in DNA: TGTGCCAGCAGCTCCGACCCAAATCAGCCCCAGCATTTT. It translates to CASSSDPNQPQHF.

CDR3 coding DNA: TGTGCCAGCAGCACGGGACAGGGGAACAATCAGCCCCAGCATTTT. This codes for CASSTGQGNNQPQHF. V usage is TRBV11-2 and J usage is TRBJ1-5; 10 nucleotides match TRBD1. V lost 5 bases and J lost 3; bases outside the gene matches: 4. This CDR3 comprises 15 residues. Germline V gene data show CDR1 as SGHAT and CDR2 as FQNNGV.

As DNA, the CDR3 is TGTGCCAGCAGCTTAGGGACAACTGAAGCTTTCTTT. Residues: CASSLGTTEAFF. V gene TRBV7-3 combines with J gene TRBJ1-1, with a possible D match to TRBD1 (6 bases). The germline V gene encodes CDR1 SGHTA and CDR2 FQGTGA. Trimming shortened V by 2 bases and J by 5 bases, and 6 bases separated the two germline ends. The CDR3 runs to 12 residues.

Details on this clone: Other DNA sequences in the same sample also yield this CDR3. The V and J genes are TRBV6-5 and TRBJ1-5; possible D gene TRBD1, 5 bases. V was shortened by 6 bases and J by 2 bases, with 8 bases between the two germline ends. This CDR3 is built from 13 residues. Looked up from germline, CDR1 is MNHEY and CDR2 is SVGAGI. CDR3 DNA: TGTGCCAGCAGAAGGGACGGCAATCAGCCCCAGCATTTT. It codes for CASRRDGNQPQHF.